This TCR beta chain appears in the sequencing data of a study of cytomegalovirus exposure and HLA in healthy donors. Study overall: Most donors, roughly 77% of more than 300 genotyped, fell in the Caucasian-associated ancestry cluster.

The PCR contained 60 Vbeta and 13 Jbeta primers. The repertoire was sequenced with immunoSEQ multiplex PCR; TCRdb's copy has only in-frame clones and lacks some. The sample has more than 100,000 clones, over 80% seen once; the top ten hold more than 1.5%. Germline V gene sequence: CDR1 SQVTM, CDR2 ANQGSEA. The CDR3 length is 14 residues. V was cut by 5 bases and J by 7 bases, with 18 bases left in between. This chain uses TRBV29-1 with TRBJ2-1; maybe TRBD1 (5 bases). The receptor's source is a man in his forties in good health and CMV-seronegative. The sequenced sample was PBMCs. CDR3 sequence (DNA): TGCAGCGTTCAAGGGGCCGTGCTGGCGAATGAGCAGTTCTTC. Its translation is CSVQGAVLANEQFF.